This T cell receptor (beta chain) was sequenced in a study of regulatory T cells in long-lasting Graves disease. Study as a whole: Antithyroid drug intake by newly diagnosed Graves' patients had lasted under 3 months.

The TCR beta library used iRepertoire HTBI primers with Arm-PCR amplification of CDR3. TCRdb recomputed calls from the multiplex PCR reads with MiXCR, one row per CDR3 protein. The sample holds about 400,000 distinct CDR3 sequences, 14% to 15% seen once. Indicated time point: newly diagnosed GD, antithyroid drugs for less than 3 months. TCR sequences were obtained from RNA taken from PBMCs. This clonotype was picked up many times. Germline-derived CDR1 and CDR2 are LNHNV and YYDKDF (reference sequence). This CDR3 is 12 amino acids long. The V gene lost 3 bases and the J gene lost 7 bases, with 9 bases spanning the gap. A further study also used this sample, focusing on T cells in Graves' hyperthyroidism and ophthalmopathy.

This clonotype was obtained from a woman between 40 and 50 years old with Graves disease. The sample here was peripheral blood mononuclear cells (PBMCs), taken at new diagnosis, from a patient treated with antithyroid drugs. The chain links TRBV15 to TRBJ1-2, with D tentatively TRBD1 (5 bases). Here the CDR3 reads CATSSPGIGYTF. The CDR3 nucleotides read TGTGCCACCAGCAGCCCAGGGATTGGCTACACCTTC.